This entry lists 25 T cell receptor beta chains sequenced from one sample in a study of T cell responses to AZD1222 COVID-19 vaccine. Generated by immunoSEQ multiplex PCR, the TCRdb table keeps only in-frame clones and is missing some. The data contain more than 100,000 clones, more than 85% of them singletons. The sample in question was peripheral blood, obtained on day 0 of AZD1222 vaccination. The receptors originated from an adult in good health.

This chain joins TRBV27 and TRBJ2-3, with unresolved D. The CDR3 contains 10 residues. Germline lookup yields CDR1 MNHEY and CDR2 SMNVEV (reference sequence). V was trimmed by 6 bases and J by 7 bases, leaving 5 bases between them. The CDR3 DNA follows: TGTGCCAGCAGCTGGAATACGCAGTATTTT. The encoded protein is CASSWNTQYF.

The CDR3 region has the DNA TGTGCCAGCAGGGTGGTAGGGGTCCACGAGCAGTACTTC. Amino acids: CASRVVGVHEQYF. The chain joins TRBV27 to TRBJ2-7, with D perhaps TRBD1 (5 bases). V was trimmed by 6 bases and J by 5 bases, leaving 14 bases between them. The length of the CDR3 is 13 residues. CDR1 is MNHEY, CDR2 SMNVEV, per germline (reference sequence).

This clone is a singleton in its sample. The chain recombines TRBV29-1 with TRBJ2-7, with TRBD2 matching 12 bases. With 2 bases clipped from V and 7 bases from J, the junction kept 15 bases outside the gene matches. The CDR3 consists of 17 residues. Germline values: CDR1 SQVTM, CDR2 ANQGSEA. Here the CDR3 DNA reads TGCAGCGTTGAACGTCAGGGGGTTTCTAGCGGGAGGGGAGAGCAGTACTTC. As protein: CSVERQGVSSGRGEQYF.

This clone was counted a single time. The chain joins TRBV6-5 to TRBJ1-1; TRBD1 matches 10 bases. Germline CDR1 MNHEY, CDR2 SVGAGI. The CDR3 runs to 15 residues. J lost 6 bases, V lost 6 bases, and 10 bases had no gene match. This chain's CDR3 is CASRPDRGRDSEAFF. CDR3 in DNA: TGTGCCAGCAGACCCGACAGGGGGCGCGATTCTGAAGCTTTCTTT.

This chain links TRBV30 with TRBJ1-2; 7 nucleotides agree with TRBD1. V was clipped by 4 bases and J by 4 bases; unmatched bases: 3. The CDR3 runs 12 residues. The germline V gene has CDR1 GTSNPN and CDR2 SVGIG (reference sequence). The CDR3: CAWNAGGYGYTF. The CDR3 DNA sequence: TGTGCCTGGAACGCAGGGGGCTATGGCTACACCTTC.

The chain is built from TRBV4-3 and TRBJ2-3; 9 bases agree with TRBD2. The CDR3 totals 18 residues. Per the germline V gene, CDR1 is LGHNA and CDR2 is YSLEER. Trimming took 4 bases from V and 5 from J; bases not matched to a gene: 16. DNA for the CDR3: TGCGCCAGCAGCCGAAGTGGGGCTAGCGGGGAGGGCGGAGATACGCAGTATTTT. It specifies CASSRSGASGEGGDTQYF.

The chain carries TRBV11-2 and TRBJ1-5; D is undetermined. This CDR3 spans 13 amino acids. The V gene lost 4 bases and the J gene lost 5 bases, with 9 bases spanning the gap. Germline-derived CDR1 and CDR2 are SGHAT and FQNNGV. For the CDR3, the DNA is TGTGCCAGCAGCTCGGAACTTTATCAGCCCCAGCATTTT. It specifies CASSSELYQPQHF.

The J gene is TRBJ1-2, the V gene TRBV5-6, with TRBD1 as a possible D gene (6 bases). This CDR3 contains 14 residues. Germline-derived CDR1 and CDR2 are SGHDT and YYEEEE. The germline V and J ends were trimmed by 2 bases and 5 bases, with 13 bases remaining between them. CDR3 DNA sequence: TGTGCCAGCAGCTTTTTAGGGGGGTGGTATGGCTACACCTTC. This gives the protein CASSFLGGWYGYTF. The full variable domain, its missing parts supplied by reference TRBV5-6 and TRBJ1-2, is DAGVTQSPTHLIKTRGQQVTLRCSPKSGHDTVSWYQQALGQGPQFIFQYYEEEERQRGNFPDRFSGHQFPNYSSELNVNALLLGDSALYLCASSFLGGWYGYTFGSGTRLTVV.

The rearrangement joins TRBV5-4 to TRBJ2-5; perhaps TRBD2 as D (6 bases). V gave up 4 bases and J gave up 5 bases, with 12 bases separating them. Germline V lookup: CDR1 SGHNT, CDR2 YYREEE (reference sequence). The CDR3 extends over 13 amino acids. CDR3 residues: CASSPGRYETQYF. The CDR3, as DNA: TGTGCCAGCAGCCCGGGGAGGTATGAGACCCAGTACTTC.

This chain joins TRBV19 and TRBJ1-2; D uncertain. V was pared by 10 bases and J by 3 bases, with 18 bases between. Looked up from germline, CDR1 is LNHDA and CDR2 is SQIVND (reference sequence). The CDR3 loop spans 14 amino acids. CDR3 loop: CATSARIEYYGYTF. CDR3 nucleotide sequence: TGTGCCACCTCGGCCAGAATTGAATACTATGGCTACACCTTC.

The V and J genes are TRBV7-9 and TRBJ2-7; the match to TRBD2 covers 11 bases. This CDR3 has 15 residues. J gave up 5 bases and V 4 bases, and 7 bases lay outside the gene matches. From germline, CDR1 is SEHNR and CDR2 FQNEAQ (reference sequence). CDR3 nucleotide sequence: TGTGCCAGCAGCTCCACTAGCGGGAGCTTCCACGAGCAGTACTTC. This codes for CASSSTSGSFHEQYF. The full variable domain, its missing parts supplied by reference TRBV7-9 and TRBJ2-7, is DTGVSQNPRHKITKRGQNVTFRCDPISEHNRLYWYRQTLGQGPEFLTYFQNEAQLEKSRLLSDRFSAERPKGSFSTLEIQRTEQGDSAMYLCASSSTSGSFHEQYFGPGTRLTVT.

The V call is TRBV7-2, the J call TRBJ2-1, with 7 bases aligning to TRBD1. J lost 2 bases, V lost 0 bases, and 1 base had no gene match. The CDR3 length is 15 residues. Germline values: CDR1 SGHTA, CDR2 FQGNSA. The CDR3 region is CASSLAQGTYNEQFF. The CDR3 bases are TGTGCCAGCAGCTTAGCACAGGGGACCTACAATGAGCAGTTCTTC.

The rearrangement uses TRBV28 and TRBJ2-2, with D perhaps matching TRBD1 or TRBD2 (6 bases each). V was trimmed by 2 bases and J by 4 bases, leaving 8 bases between them. The V gene's germline CDR1 is MDHEN and CDR2 SYDVKM. The CDR3 totals 14 residues. CDR3 sequence reads: CASSLKGGTGELFF. As DNA, the CDR3 is TGTGCCAGCAGTTTAAAGGGGGGCACCGGGGAGCTGTTTTTT.

The chain recombines TRBV6-5 with TRBJ1-2; tentative D call: TRBD1 (6 bases). The length of the CDR3 is 14 residues. Trimming cost V 2 bases and J 8 bases, with 15 bases left between them. The germline V gene encodes CDR1 MNHEY and CDR2 SVGAGI. The CDR3 loop is CASSYNRERGGYTF. The CDR3 DNA follows: TGTGCCAGCAGTTACAACAGGGAACGGGGCGGCTACACCTTC.

The V and J genes are TRBV2 and TRBJ2-1; no definite D call. The germline gives CDR1 SNHLY, CDR2 FYNNEI. The V end lost 0 bases, the J end lost 1 base, and 10 bases lay between the germline ends. This CDR3 is 16 amino acids long. The DNA of the CDR3 is TGTGCCAGCAGTGAAGCGGTTTGGGGTTCCTACAATGAGCAGTTCTTC. Translating gives CASSEAVWGSYNEQFF.

The chain combines TRBV21-1 with TRBJ2-1; the listed D gene, TRBD2, was not tested against the DNA. TRBV21-1 is an annotated pseudogene. The CDR3 contains 16 residues. For the CDR3, the DNA is TGTGCCAGCAGCAAAGGGAAGCTAGCGGGAGTTGGTGAGCAGTTCTTC. It encodes CASSKGKLAGVGEQFF.

This chain uses TRBV5-4 with TRBJ2-6, with a tentative D call TRBD2 (6 bases). V was cut by 2 bases and J by 3 bases, with 12 bases left in between. This CDR3 comprises 16 residues. Germline assignment: CDR1 SGHNT and CDR2 YYREEE (reference sequence). CDR3 in amino acids: CASSFRREVGANVLTF. CDR3 sequence (DNA): TGTGCCAGCAGCTTTAGGAGGGAAGTTGGGGCCAACGTCCTGACTTTC.

This clone showed up just a few times. The chain has TRBV28 and TRBJ1-2; D gene unclear. The V end lost 6 bases, the J end lost 2 bases, and 16 bases lay between the germline ends. CDR3 length equals 15 residues. Germline loops: CDR1 MDHEN, CDR2 SYDVKM. The CDR3 sequence: CASSDVEAQNYGYTF. In nucleotides, the CDR3 is TGTGCCAGCAGCGATGTGGAGGCGCAAAACTATGGCTACACCTTC.

V is TRBV20-1 and J is TRBJ1-2; D not certain. Trimming cost V 7 bases and J 5 bases, with 8 bases left between them. Germline V gives CDR1 DFQATT, CDR2 SNEGSKA (reference sequence). The CDR3 extends over 10 amino acids. The CDR3 DNA is TGCAGTGGCTCGGGGTATGGCTACACCTTC. It specifies CSGSGYGYTF.

The chain links TRBV10-3 to TRBJ1-5; 7 bases match TRBD1. The CDR3 contains 13 residues. V was pared by 8 bases and J by 5 bases, with 6 bases of the junction left unmatched. The V gene's germline CDR1 is ENHRY and CDR2 SYGVKD. In DNA form, the CDR3 reads TGTGCCATCTCAGGGACAGAATATCAGCCCCAGCATTTT. This gives the protein CAISGTEYQPQHF.

Here the CDR3 reads CASSQGRERNTGELFF. CDR3 bases: TGCGCCAGCAGCCAAGGGCGGGAGCGGAACACCGGGGAGCTGTTTTTT. The rearrangement uses TRBV4-3 and TRBJ2-2; TRBD2 matches 7 bases. The CDR3 runs 16 residues. With 1 base clipped from V and 1 base from J, the junction kept 3 bases outside the gene matches. Per germline, CDR1 LGHNA and CDR2 YSLEER.

V is TRBV19 and J is TRBJ2-5; TRBD1 is a possible D gene (6 bases). V lost 7 bases and J lost 4, with 16 bases in between. Germline V CDR1 and CDR2: LNHDA, SQIVND (reference sequence). CDR3 length equals 14 residues. Here the CDR3 reads CASKAMGATETQYF. CDR3 bases: TGTGCCAGTAAAGCCATGGGGGCGACAGAGACCCAGTACTTC. Using reference TRBV19 and TRBJ2-5 for the parts outside the CDR3, the full variable domain is DGGITQSPKYLFRKEGQNVTLSCEQNLNHDAMYWYRQDPGQGLRLIYYSQIVNDFQKGDIAEGYSVSREKKESFPLTVTSAQKNPTAFYLCASKAMGATETQYFGPGTRLLVL.

DNA of the CDR3: TGTGCCAGCAGTGAACGGGTCTATGGCTACACCTTC. It yields the protein CASSERVYGYTF. The rearrangement links TRBV6-1 to TRBJ1-2; D is ambiguous. In germline, CDR1 is MNHNS, CDR2 SASEGT. Trimming cost V 2 bases and J 4 bases, with 5 bases left between them. The CDR3 sequence is 12 residues long.

This clone was detected a few times. The rearrangement joins TRBV4-1 to TRBJ2-7; TRBD2 matches 9 bases. CDR3 size: 17 residues. The V gene's germline CDR1 is MGHRA and CDR2 YSYEKL. V trimming: 2 bases; J trimming: 1 base; junction bases outside the gene matches: 9. CDR3 in amino acids: CASSQLLAGSGSYEQYF. In DNA form, the CDR3 reads TGCGCCAGCAGCCAACTACTAGCGGGCTCGGGATCCTACGAGCAGTACTTC.

J is TRBJ2-7 and V is TRBV4-1, with TRBD2 as a possible D gene (6 bases). Trimming shortened V by 0 bases and J by 0 bases, and 12 bases separated the two germline ends. Germline V gene lookup returns CDR1 MGHRA and CDR2 YSYEKL. The CDR3 loop spans 16 amino acids. The CDR3 coding sequence is TGCGCCAGCAGCCAAGATCTAGCGCCTCGCTCCTACGAGCAGTACTTC. As protein: CASSQDLAPRSYEQYF.